What follows is one TCR beta chain and its context. Original processing methods: Estimation of nucleated cell counts relied on the amplification of reference gene primers. Using immunoSEQ multiplex PCR, the repertoire was profiled, and TCRdb retains in-frame clones only, with some absent. V, J and clone size are those of that table, while D and trimming were read from the DNA. The sample has some 52,000 clones, roughly nine tenths seen once. The sample is drawn from a study of blood T cell repertoires in COVID-19. Study details: From the United States, Italy and Spain came samples of acute and convalescent COVID-19. The cDNA or gDNA used as material had been derived from T cells, B-cell-depleted T cells, or PBMCs.

V was pared by 4 bases and J by 9 bases, with 9 bases of the junction left unmatched. The CDR3 has 14 amino acids. CDR1 is SGHRS, CDR2 YFSETQ, per germline. Sequencing was done on a sample of peripheral blood. The V gene is TRBV5-1, the J gene TRBJ2-1, with 8 bases fitting TRBD2. The clonotype comes from a man between 60 and 75 years old with active COVID-19. The CDR3: CASSLKAGDLEQFF. As DNA, the CDR3 is TGCGCCAGCAGCCTGAAAGCGGGAGATCTTGAGCAGTTCTTC.